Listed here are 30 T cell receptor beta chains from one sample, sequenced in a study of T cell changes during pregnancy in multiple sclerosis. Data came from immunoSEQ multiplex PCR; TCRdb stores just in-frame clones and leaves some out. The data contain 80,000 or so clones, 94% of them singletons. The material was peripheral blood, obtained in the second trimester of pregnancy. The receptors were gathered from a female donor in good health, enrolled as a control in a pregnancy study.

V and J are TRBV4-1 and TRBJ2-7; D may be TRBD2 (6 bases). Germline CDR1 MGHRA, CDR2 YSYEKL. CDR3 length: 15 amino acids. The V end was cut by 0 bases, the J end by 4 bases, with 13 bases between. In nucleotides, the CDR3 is TGCGCCAGCAGCCAAGATGCGGCGGGAAGGTACGAGCAGTACTTC. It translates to CASSQDAAGRYEQYF.

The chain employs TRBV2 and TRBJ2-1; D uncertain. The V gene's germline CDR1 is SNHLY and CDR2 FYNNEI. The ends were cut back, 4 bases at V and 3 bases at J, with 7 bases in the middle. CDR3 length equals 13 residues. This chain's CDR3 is CASSGGDYNEQFF. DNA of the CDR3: TGTGCCAGCAGTGGAGGAGACTACAATGAGCAGTTCTTC.

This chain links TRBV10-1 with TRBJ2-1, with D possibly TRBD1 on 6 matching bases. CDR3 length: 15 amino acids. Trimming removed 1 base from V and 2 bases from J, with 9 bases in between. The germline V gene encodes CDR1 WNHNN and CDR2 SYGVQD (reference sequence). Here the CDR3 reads CASSEWPGAYNEQFF. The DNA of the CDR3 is TGCGCCAGCAGTGAGTGGCCAGGGGCCTACAATGAGCAGTTCTTC.

The CDR3 here is CASGLADKETQYF. The DNA of the CDR3 is TGTGCCAGCGGACTAGCGGATAAAGAGACCCAGTACTTC. The rearrangement uses TRBV30 and TRBJ2-5; TRBD2 aligns across 10 bases. There are 13 residues in the CDR3. Per germline, CDR1 GTSNPN and CDR2 SVGIG (reference sequence). The junction had 6 bases not matched to a gene; V was cut back by 8 bases and J by 3 bases.

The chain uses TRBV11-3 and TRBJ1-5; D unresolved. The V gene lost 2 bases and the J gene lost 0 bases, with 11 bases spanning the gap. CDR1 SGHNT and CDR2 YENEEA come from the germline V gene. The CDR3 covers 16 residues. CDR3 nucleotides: TGTGCCAGCAGCTTATCGTTGGCGGTTAGCAATCAGCCCCAGCATTTT. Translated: CASSLSLAVSNQPQHF.

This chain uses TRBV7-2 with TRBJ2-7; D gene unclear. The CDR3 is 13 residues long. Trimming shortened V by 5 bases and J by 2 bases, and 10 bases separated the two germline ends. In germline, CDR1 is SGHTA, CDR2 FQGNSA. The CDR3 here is CASSLLGPYEQYF. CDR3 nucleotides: TGTGCCAGCAGCCTTCTTGGGCCCTACGAGCAGTACTTC.

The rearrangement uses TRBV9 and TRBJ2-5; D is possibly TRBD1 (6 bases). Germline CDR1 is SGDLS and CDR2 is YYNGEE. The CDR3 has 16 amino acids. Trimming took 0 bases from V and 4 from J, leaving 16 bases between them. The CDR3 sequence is CASSVGGQGEVETQYF. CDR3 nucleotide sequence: TGTGCCAGCAGCGTAGGGGGGCAGGGAGAGGTAGAGACCCAGTACTTC.

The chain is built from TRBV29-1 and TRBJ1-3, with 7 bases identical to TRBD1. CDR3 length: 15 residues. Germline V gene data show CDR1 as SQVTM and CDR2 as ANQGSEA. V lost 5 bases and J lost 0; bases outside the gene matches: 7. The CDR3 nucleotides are TGCAGCGTTCGACCGGACAGGAACTCTGGAAACACCATATATTTT. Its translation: CSVRPDRNSGNTIYF.

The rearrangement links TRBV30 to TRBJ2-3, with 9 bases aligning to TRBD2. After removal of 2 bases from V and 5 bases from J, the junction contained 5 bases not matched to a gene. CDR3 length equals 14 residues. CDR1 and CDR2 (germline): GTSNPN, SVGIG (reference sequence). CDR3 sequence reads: CAWSLAGPRDTQYF. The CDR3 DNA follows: TGTGCCTGGAGTCTAGCGGGGCCCCGAGATACGCAGTATTTT.

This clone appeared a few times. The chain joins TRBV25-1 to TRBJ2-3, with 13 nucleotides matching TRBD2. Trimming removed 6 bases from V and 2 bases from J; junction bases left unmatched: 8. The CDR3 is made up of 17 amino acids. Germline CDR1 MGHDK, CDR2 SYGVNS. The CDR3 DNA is TGTGCCAGCAGCAAGACGGGACTAGCGGGAATCACAGATACGCAGTATTTT. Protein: CASSKTGLAGITDTQYF.

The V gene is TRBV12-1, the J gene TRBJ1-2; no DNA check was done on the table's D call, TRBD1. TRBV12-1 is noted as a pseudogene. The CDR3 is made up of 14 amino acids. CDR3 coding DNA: TGTGCCAGCAGCCCCCGGGCAGGGTTAGATGGCTACACCTTC. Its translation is CASSPRAGLDGYTF.

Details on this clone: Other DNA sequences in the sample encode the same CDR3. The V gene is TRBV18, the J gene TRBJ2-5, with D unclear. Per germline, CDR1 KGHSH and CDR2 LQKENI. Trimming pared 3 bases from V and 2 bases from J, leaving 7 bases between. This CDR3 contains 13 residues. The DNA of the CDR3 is TGTGCCAGCTCACCTGGGCAGCAAGAGACCCAGTACTTC. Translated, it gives CASSPGQQETQYF.

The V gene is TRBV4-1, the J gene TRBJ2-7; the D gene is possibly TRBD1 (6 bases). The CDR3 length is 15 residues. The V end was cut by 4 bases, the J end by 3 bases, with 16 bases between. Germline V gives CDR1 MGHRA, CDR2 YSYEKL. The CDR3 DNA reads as TGCGCCAGCAGCCTATCCCGGGACATCCTCTACGAGCAGTACTTC. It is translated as CASSLSRDILYEQYF.

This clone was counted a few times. The CDR3 coding sequence is TGTGCCAGCAGCTCAGGATGGACAGGGTCGGGTAATGAGCAGTTCTTC. Its protein is CASSSGWTGSGNEQFF. The V call is TRBV7-9, the J call TRBJ2-1; 8 bases are shared with TRBD1. The junction had 12 bases not matched to a gene; V was cut back by 4 bases and J by 7 bases. This CDR3 spans 16 amino acids. In germline, CDR1 is SEHNR, CDR2 FQNEAQ (reference sequence).

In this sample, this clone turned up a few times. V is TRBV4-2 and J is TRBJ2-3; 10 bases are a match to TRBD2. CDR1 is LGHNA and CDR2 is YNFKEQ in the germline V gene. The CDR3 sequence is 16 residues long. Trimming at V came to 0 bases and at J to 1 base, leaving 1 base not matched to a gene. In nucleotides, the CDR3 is TGTGCCAGCAGCCAAGATCTAGCGGGAGGCACAGATACGCAGTATTTT. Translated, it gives CASSQDLAGGTDTQYF.

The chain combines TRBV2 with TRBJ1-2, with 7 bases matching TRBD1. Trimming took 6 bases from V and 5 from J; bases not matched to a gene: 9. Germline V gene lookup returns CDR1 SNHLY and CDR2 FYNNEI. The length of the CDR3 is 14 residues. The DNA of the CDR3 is TGTGCCAGCAGCGGGACAGTCCCTCAATATGGCTACACCTTC. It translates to CASSGTVPQYGYTF.

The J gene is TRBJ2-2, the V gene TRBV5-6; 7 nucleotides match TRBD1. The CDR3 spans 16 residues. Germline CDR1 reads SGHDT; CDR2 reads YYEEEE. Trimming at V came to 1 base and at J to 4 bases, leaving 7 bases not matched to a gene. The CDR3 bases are TGTGCCAGCAGCTTGTCCTCACAGGGGAGCACCGGGGAGCTGTTTTTT. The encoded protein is CASSLSSQGSTGELFF. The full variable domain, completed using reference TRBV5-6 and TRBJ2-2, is DAGVTQSPTHLIKTRGQQVTLRCSPKSGHDTVSWYQQALGQGPQFIFQYYEEEERQRGNFPDRFSGHQFPNYSSELNVNALLLGDSALYLCASSLSSQGSTGELFFGEGSRLTVL.

In DNA, the CDR3 is TGTGCCAGCAGCCCGAGCAGGACAGAAAACCTATATGGCTACACCTTC. Its translation is CASSPSRTENLYGYTF. The chain combines TRBV5-8 with TRBJ1-2; tentative D call: TRBD1 (6 bases). CDR3 length equals 16 residues. The V gene's germline CDR1 is SGHTS and CDR2 YDEGEE. Trimming took off 4 bases at V and 5 bases at J, with 21 bases between the two ends.

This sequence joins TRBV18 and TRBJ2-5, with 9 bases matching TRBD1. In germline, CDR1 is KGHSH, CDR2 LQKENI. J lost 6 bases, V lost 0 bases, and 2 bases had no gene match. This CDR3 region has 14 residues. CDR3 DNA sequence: TGTGCCAGCTCACCACCCCACAGGGGGCAGACCCAGTACTTC. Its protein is CASSPPHRGQTQYF.

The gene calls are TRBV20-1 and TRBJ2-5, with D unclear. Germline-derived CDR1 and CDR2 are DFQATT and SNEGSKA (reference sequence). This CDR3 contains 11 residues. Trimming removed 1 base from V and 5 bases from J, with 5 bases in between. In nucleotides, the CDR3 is TGCAGTGCTAGAGTCGTGGAGACCCAGTACTTC. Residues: CSARVVETQYF.

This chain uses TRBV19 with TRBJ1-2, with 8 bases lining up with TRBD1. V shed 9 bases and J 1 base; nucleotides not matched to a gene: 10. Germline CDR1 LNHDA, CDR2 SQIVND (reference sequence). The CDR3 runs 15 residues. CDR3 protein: CASQTTGVGNYGYTF. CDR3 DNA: TGTGCCAGCCAGACGACAGGGGTTGGTAACTATGGCTACACCTTC.

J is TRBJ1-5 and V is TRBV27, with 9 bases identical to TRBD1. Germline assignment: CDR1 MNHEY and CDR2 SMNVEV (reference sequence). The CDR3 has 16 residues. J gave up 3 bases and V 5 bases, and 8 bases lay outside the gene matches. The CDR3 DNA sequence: TGTGCCAGCAGTACTACAGGGGGCAGGAACAATCAGCCCCAGCATTTT. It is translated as CASSTTGGRNNQPQHF.

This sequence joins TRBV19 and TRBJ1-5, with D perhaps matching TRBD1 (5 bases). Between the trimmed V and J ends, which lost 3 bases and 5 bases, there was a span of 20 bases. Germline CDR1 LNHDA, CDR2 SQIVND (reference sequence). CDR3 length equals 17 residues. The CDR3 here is CASSMFPLDTGDQPQHF. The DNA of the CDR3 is TGTGCCAGTAGTATGTTTCCCCTTGACACGGGGGATCAGCCCCAGCATTTT.

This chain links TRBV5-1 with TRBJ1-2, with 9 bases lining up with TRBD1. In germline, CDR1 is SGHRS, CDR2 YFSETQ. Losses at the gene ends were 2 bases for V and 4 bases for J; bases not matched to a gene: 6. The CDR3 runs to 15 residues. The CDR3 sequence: CASSFDRGGTYGYTF. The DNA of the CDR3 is TGCGCCAGCAGCTTCGACAGGGGGGGAACCTATGGCTACACCTTC.

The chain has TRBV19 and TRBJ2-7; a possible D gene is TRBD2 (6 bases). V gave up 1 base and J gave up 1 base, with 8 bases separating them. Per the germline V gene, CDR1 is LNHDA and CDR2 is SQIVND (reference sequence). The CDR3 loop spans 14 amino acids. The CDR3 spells CASSIVRGSYEQYF. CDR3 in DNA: TGTGCCAGTAGTATAGTGCGGGGATCCTACGAGCAGTACTTC.

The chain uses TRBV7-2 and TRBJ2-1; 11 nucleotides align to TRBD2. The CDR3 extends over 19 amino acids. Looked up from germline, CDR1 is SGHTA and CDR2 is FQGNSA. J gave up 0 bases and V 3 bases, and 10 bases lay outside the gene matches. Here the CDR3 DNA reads TGTGCCAGCAGCTTGGCGGGACTAGCGGCTCCTTACTCCTACAATGAGCAGTTCTTC. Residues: CASSLAGLAAPYSYNEQFF.

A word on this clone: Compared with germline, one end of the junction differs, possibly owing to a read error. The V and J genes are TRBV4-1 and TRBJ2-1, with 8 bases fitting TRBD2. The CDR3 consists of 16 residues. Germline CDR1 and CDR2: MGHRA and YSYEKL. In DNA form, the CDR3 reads TGCGCCAGCAGCCAAAGGGATAGCGGGGCCGTGAATGAGCGGTTCTTC. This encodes CASSQRDSGAVNERFF.

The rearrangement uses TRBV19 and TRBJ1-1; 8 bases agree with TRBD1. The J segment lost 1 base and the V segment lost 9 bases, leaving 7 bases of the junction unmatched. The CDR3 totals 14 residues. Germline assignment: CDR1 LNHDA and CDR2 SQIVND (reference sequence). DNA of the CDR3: TGTGCCAGCTCCTGGACAGGGCCGAACACTGAAGCTTTCTTT. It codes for CASSWTGPNTEAFF.

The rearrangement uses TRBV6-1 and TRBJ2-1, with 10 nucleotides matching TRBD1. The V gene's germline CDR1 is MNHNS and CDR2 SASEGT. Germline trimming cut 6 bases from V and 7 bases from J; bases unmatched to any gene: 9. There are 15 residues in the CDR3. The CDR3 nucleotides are TGTGCCAGCAGCACAGGACAGGGGGGTCTGAATGAGCAGTTCTTC. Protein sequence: CASSTGQGGLNEQFF.

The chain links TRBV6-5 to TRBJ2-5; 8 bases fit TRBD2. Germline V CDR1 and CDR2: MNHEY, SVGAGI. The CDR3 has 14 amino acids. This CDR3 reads CAVGREGPGETQYF. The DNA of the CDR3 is TGTGCGGTTGGTCGGGAGGGCCCGGGGGAGACCCAGTACTTC.